This T cell receptor (beta chain) was sequenced for a study of cytomegalovirus exposure and HLA in healthy donors. Overall study findings and caveats: One variant, a missense change in DCLRE1C, was linked in a later analysis to TCR beta V- and J-gene trimming. As was reported, the classifier diagnosed cytomegalovirus status with high specificity and sensitivity.

Germline loops: CDR1 SGHRS, CDR2 YFSETQ. Trimming cost V 4 bases and J 4 bases; bases outside gene matches: 3. This CDR3 has 14 residues. This PCR relied on a set of 60 Vbeta primers and 13 Jbeta primers. Original processing notes: In a later analysis, 10 million to 11 million of about 80 million unique beta chains occurred in at least two donors. Only in-frame clones appear in the TCRdb table, and some are missing; sequencing was by immunoSEQ multiplex PCR. For V, J and clone size, that table is used; D and trimming come from the DNA. Here the sample spans 150,000 to 200,000 clones, 79% being singletons. Participants comprised healthy donors of bone marrow. About this clone: Its antigen remains unidentified. This specimen includes other DNA sequences encoding the same CDR3.

The sequence was collected from a woman between 50 and 59 years old in good health and CMV-seronegative. The chain has TRBV5-1 and TRBJ2-1; TRBD1 matches 9 bases. Sequenced sample: PBMCs. CDR3 in amino acids: CASSTGQGYNEQFF. The CDR3 DNA reads as TGCGCCAGCAGCACTGGACAGGGGTACAATGAGCAGTTCTTC.